This T cell receptor beta chain was documented in a study of T cell clones after liver transplantation. Study-level background: Graft-donor-reactive sequences were compared with third-party-reactive TCRbeta sequences from pre-transplant mixed lymphocyte reactions. Tolerance: complete withdrawal held at least one year, liver enzymes staying within twice normal. Broader study findings: A larger donor-reactive than third-party decline suggested partial antigen-specific deletion.

Notes on this clone: The antigen remains undetermined.

The repertoire was sequenced with immunoSEQ multiplex PCR; TCRdb's copy has only in-frame clones and lacks some. The repertoire holds around 4,800 clones, with 27% as singletons. With 6 bases removed from V and 3 bases from J, the gap between germline ends came to 17 bases. The CDR3 contains 15 residues. CDR1 MNHEY and CDR2 SVGAGI come from the germline V gene. Sequencing of dividing CFSE-low cells from the MLR defined alloreactive TCRbeta sequences. Pre-transplant recipient cells responded to graft donor PBMCs, splenocytes, lymph-node cells, or third-party PBMCs. The chain has TRBV6-5 and TRBJ1-2; TRBD1 is a possible D gene (5 bases). Sequenced sample: CD4+ T cells from cultured PBMCs. The receptor comes from a human patient who received a liver transplant. Some T cells may trace back to the graft donor. In DNA form, the CDR3 reads TGTGCCAGCAGACCCCTCGGGGCGCAGGACTATGGCTACACCTTC. It codes for CASRPLGAQDYGYTF.